This T cell receptor beta chain was recorded in a study of OX40 agonist ivuxolimab in advanced cancers. V lost 3 bases to trimming and J lost 8 bases, with 35 bases between them. This CDR3 spans 21 amino acids. CDR1 and CDR2 from the germline V gene are KGHSH and LQKENI. The protocol was immunoSEQ multiplex PCR, while the TCRdb copy is restricted to in-frame clones and leaves out a portion. This repertoire shows some 10,000 clones, approximately 87% found once; its top ten account for 9.5% to 15%. The genes are TRBV18 and TRBJ2-1; D perhaps matches TRBD2 (6 bases). This receptor was obtained from an adult with an advanced solid tumor such as melanoma, head and neck, liver or kidney cancer. The specimen comprised CD4+ or CD8+ T cells sorted from blood, sampled in a trial of the OX40 agonist ivuxolimab. The CDR3 nucleotides are TGTGCCAGCTCACCGTCCTTAAGGGCTTCGGGACTGGACTCTTATGTCGATGAGCAGTTCTTC. Translation: CASSPSLRASGLDSYVDEQFF.